This T cell receptor beta chain was identified during a study of yellow fever vaccine responses in identical twins. Comments on this clonotype: The antigen remains undetermined. At one boundary the junction diverges from the germline segment, which might be a read error.

General observations from the study: Twins' T cell vaccine responses reportedly looked partly convergent, partly personalized.

TCRdb reprocessed the RT-PCR reads with MiXCR, giving one entry per CDR3 protein. The sample has 9,500 to 13,000 distinct CDR3 sequences, around 78% seen once; the top ten hold approximately 2%. Germline loops: CDR1 SGHNT, CDR2 YENEEA. The CDR3 has 14 amino acids. The clonotype was recovered from a woman between 18 and 30 years old who received the yellow fever vaccine. The source was T cells from blood (PBMCs), unsorted or a sorted subset (not recorded which), collected before or after yellow fever vaccination (not recorded which). This sequence joins TRBV11-3 and TRBJ2-1; D gene uncertain. CDR3 DNA sequence: TGTGCCAGCAGCTTAGTGGCGCAGTACAACGAGCAGTTCTTC. Its protein is CASSLVAQYNEQFF.